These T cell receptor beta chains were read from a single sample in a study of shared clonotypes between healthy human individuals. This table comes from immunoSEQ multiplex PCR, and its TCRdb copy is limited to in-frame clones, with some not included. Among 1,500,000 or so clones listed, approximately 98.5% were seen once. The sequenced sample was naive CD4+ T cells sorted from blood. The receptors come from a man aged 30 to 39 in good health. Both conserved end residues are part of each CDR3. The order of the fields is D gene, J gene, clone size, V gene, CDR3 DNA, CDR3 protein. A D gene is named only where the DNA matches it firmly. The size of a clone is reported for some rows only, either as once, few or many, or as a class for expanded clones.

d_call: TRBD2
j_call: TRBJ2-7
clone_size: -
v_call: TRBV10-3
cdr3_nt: TGTGCCATCAGAACTAGCGGGAGGGCCTACGAGCAGTACTTC
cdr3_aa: CAIRTSGRAYEQYF

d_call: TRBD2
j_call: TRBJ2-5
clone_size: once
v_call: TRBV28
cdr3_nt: TGTGCCAGCAGGCCTACTAGCGACCAAGAGACCCAGTACTTC
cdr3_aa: CASRPTSDQETQYF

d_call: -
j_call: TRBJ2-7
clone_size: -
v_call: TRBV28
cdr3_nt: TGTGCCAGCAGTTTATGGGGGTCGCCAGACTACGAGCAGTACTTC
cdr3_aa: CASSLWGSPDYEQYF

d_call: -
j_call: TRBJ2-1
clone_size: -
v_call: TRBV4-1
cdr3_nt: TGCGCCAGCAGCCAAGATATTATGACCGGGACCCCCTCCTACAATGAGCAGTTCTTC
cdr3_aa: CASSQDIMTGTPSYNEQFF

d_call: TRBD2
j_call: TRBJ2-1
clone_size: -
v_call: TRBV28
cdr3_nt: TGTGCCATCTTAGCGGGGAGCTCCTACAATGAGCAGTTCTTC
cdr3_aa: CAILAGSSYNEQFF

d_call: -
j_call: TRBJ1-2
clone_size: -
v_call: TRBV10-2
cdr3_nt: TGCGCCAGCAGGATTTCCATGGATGCGATCTATGGCTACACCTTC
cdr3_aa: CASRISMDAIYGYTF

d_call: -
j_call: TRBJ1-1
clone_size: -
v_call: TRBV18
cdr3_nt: TGTGCCAGCTCCCACGATTCGGGACCCACTGAAGCTTTCTTT
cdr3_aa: CASSHDSGPTEAFF

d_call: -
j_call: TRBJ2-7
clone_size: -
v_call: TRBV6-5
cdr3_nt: TGTGCCAGCAGTTACTCGACTACTAATTTCCACGAGCAGTACTTC
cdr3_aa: CASSYSTTNFHEQYF

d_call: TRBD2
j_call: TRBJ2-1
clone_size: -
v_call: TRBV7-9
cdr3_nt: TGTGCCAGCAGCCCCACCATGTGGGGGGGAGCGGACGCCTACAATGAGCAGTTCTTC
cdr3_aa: CASSPTMWGGADAYNEQFF

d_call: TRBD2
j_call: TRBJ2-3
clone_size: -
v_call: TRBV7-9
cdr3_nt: TGTGCCAGCAGCTTATATAGCGGGAGTGGCACAGATACGCAGTATTTT
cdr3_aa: CASSLYSGSGTDTQYF

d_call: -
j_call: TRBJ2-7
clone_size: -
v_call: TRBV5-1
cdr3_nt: TGCGCCAGCAGCTTGGCGGCCCAATACGAGCAGTACTTC
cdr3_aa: CASSLAAQYEQYF

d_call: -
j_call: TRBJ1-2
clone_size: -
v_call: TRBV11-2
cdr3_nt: TGTGCCAGCAGCTCATGGACAGTCCCCGTCTATGGCTACACCTTC
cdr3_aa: CASSSWTVPVYGYTF

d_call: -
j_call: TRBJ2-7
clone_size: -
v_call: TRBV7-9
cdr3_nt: TGTGCCAGCAGCATGACTGGCGGGGTCACCTACGAGCAGTACTTC
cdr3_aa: CASSMTGGVTYEQYF

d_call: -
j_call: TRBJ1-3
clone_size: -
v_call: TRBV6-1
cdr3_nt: TGTGCCAGCAGTGAGCGGGGTGGAAACACCATATATTTT
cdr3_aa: CASSERGGNTIYF

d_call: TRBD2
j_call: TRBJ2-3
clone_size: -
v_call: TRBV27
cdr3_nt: TGTGCCAGCAGTCCTTTTTCAATAGCGGGAGGGTATAACACAGATACGCAGTATTTT
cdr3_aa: CASSPFSIAGGYNTDTQYF

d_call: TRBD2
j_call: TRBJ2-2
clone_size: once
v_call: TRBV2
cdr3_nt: TGTGCCAGCAGCGCGATGACTAGCGCCGGGGAGCTGTTTTTT
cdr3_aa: CASSAMTSAGELFF

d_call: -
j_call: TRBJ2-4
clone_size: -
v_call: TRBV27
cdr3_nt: TGTGCCAGCAGTTTTCGGTTACACGCTGGCATTCAGTACTTC
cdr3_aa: CASSFRLHAGIQYF

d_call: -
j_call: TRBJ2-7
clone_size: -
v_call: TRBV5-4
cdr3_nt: TGTGCCAGCAGCCCGGGTGGAGTCACCTACGAGCAGTACTTC
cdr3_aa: CASSPGGVTYEQYF

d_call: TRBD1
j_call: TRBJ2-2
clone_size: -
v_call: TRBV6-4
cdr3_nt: TGTGCCAGCAGTACAGGGGGAGACACCGGGGAGCTGTTTTTT
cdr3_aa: CASSTGGDTGELFF

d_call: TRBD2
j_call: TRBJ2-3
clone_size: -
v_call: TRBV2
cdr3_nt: TGTGCCAGCAGTGAACCGCGGGAGGGGCATACGCAGTATTTT
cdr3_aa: CASSEPREGHTQYF

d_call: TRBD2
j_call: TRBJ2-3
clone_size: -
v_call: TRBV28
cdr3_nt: TGTGCCAGCAGTTTAAGGTCCGGACTAGGCACAGATACGCAGTATTTT
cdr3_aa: CASSLRSGLGTDTQYF

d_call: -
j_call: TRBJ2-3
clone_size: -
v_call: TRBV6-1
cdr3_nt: TGTGCCAGCAGTGCCACTAGAGATACGCAGTATTTT
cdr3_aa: CASSATRDTQYF

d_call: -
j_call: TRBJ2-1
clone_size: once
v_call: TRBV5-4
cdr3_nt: TGTGCCAGCAGCTTGGAGGGGGTCCTCTCCTACAATGAGCAGTTCTTC
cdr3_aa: CASSLEGVLSYNEQFF

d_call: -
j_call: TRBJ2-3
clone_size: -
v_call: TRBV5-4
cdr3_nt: TGTGCCAGCAGCTTGCGCGGGACCACAGATACGCAGTATTTT
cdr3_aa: CASSLRGTTDTQYF

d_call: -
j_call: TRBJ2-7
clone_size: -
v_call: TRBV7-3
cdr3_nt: TGTGCCAGCTCCCAGAAAGCGTCCCCCTACGAGCAGTACTTC
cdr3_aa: CASSQKASPYEQYF

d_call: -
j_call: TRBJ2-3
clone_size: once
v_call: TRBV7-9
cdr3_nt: TGTGCCAGCAGCTTAGCAATGACAGATACGCAGTATTTT
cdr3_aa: CASSLAMTDTQYF

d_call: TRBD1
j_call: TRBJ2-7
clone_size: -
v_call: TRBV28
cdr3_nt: TGTGCCGGGGGAGTGACAGGGGTGGGCGAGCAGTACTTC
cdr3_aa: CAGGVTGVGEQYF

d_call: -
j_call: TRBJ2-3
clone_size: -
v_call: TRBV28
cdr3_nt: TGTGCCAGCAGGGGGGCAGGGGGGAGAAGCACAGATACGCAGTATTTT
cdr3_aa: CASRGAGGRSTDTQYF

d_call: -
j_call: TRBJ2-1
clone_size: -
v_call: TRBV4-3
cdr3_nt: TGCGCCAGCAGCCAAGAGGCAGACCCTCCCTACAATGAGCAGTTCTTC
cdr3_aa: CASSQEADPPYNEQFF

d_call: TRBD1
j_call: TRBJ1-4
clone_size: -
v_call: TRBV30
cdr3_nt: TGTGCCTGGGCAAGAGGGGCGGACAGGAGAAAACTGTTTTTT
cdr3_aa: CAWARGADRRKLFF

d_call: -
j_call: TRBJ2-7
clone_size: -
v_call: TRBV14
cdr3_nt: TGTGCCAGCAGCCTCCGACAGGGACTCCTATCCTACGAGCAGTACTTC
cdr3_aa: CASSLRQGLLSYEQYF

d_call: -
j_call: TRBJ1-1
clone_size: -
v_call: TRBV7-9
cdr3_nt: TGTGCCAGCAGCTTAGCCCCGAGGGGATCGTCTAAAGCTTTCTTT
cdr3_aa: CASSLAPRGSSKAFF

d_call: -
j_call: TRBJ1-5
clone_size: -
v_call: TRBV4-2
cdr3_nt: TGTGCCAGCAGCCAAGAGGACGGATCAAATCAGCCCCAGCATTTT
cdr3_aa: CASSQEDGSNQPQHF

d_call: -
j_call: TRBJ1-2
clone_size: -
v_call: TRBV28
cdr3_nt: TGTGCCAGCAGTTTATTTGCAGGTGGTGGCTACACCTTC
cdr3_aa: CASSLFAGGGYTF

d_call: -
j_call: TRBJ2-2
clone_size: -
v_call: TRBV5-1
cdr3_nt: TGCGCCAGCAGCTCAAATGGCCAGGGGTTCTTGACCGGGGAGCTGTTTTTT
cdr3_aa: CASSSNGQGFLTGELFF

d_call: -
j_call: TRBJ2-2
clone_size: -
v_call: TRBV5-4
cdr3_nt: TGTGCCAGCAGCTTAGCCAGCCACACCGGGGAGCTGTTTTTT
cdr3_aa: CASSLASHTGELFF

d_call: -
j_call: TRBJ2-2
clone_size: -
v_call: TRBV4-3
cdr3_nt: TGCGCCAGCAGCCAAAGGGACCGGGGCCGGCTGTTTTTT
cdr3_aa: CASSQRDRGRLFF

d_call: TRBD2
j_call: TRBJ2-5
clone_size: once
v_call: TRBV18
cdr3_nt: TGTGCCAGCTCACGGACTAGCGGTCAAGAGACCCAGTACTTC
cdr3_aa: CASSRTSGQETQYF

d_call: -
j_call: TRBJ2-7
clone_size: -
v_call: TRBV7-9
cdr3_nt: TGTGCCAGCAGCGACGCAGGGGGGTCCTACGAGCAGTACTTC
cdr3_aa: CASSDAGGSYEQYF

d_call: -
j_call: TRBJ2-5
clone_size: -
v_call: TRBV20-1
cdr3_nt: TGCAGTGCTAGGTGGGGGACGACCCAGTACTTC
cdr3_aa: CSARWGTTQYF

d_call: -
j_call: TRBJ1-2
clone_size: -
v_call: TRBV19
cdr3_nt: TGTGCCAGTAGCCGCCGAGGGGACTATGGCTACACCTTC
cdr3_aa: CASSRRGDYGYTF

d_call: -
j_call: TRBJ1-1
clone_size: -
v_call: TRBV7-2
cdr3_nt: TGTGCCAGCAGCTACAGGAACACTGAAGCTTTCTTT
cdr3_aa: CASSYRNTEAFF

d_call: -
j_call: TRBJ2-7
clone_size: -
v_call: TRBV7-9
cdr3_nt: TGTGCCAGCAGCTCCTTATTGCGGGCAGGAGTTTACGAGCAGTACTTC
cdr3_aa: CASSSLLRAGVYEQYF

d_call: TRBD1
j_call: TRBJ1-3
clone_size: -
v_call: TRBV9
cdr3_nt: TGTGCCAGCAGCGTCGGGACAGGGGGCGTTTGGGCGAACACCATATATTTT
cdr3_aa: CASSVGTGGVWANTIYF

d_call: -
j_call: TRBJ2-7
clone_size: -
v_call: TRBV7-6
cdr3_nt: TGTGCCAGCGGCATACAGGATGACTCCTACGAGCAGTACTTC
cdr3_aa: CASGIQDDSYEQYF

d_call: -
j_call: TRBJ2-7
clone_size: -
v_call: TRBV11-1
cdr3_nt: TGTGCCAGCAGCTTAGGCAGGGATAGCGCCTACGAGCAGTACTTC
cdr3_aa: CASSLGRDSAYEQYF

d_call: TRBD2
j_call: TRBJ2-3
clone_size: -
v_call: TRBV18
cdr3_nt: TGTGCCAGCTCACCACTCAGTGTAGCGGGGAGCACCACAGATACGCAGTATTTT
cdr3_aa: CASSPLSVAGSTTDTQYF

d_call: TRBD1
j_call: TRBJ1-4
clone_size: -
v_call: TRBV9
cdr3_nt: TGTGCCAGCAGCGCCCGGACAGGGAAGGCTGAAAAACTGTTTTTT
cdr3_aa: CASSARTGKAEKLFF

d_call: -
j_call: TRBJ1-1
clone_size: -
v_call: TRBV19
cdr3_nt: TGTGCCAGTAGCTGGGGGGGGACTGAAGCTTTCTTT
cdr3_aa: CASSWGGTEAFF

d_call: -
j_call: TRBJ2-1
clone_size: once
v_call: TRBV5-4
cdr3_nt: TGTGCCAGCAGAGATTCTATCAGGTCTAGCGTAGTCAATGAGCAGTTCTTC
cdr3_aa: CASRDSIRSSVVNEQFF

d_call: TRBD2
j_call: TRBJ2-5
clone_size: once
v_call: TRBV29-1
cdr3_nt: TGCAGCGTTGAGAAGTACCGGGACTACCGAACGACCCAGTACTTC
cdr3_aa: CSVEKYRDYRTTQYF

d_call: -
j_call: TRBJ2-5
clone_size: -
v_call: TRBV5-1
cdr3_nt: TGCGCCAGCAGCCCGGGGGGTTGGCAGGGGTGGCAAGAGACCCAGTACTTC
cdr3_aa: CASSPGGWQGWQETQYF

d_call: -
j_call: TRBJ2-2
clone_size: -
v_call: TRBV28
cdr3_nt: TGTGCCAGCAGTTTCCCCACTTTTGAACCGGGACACCCTATGGCGAACACCGGGGAGCTGTTTTTT
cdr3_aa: CASSFPTFEPGHPMANTGELFF

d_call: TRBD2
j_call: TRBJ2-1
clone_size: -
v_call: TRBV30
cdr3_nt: TGTGCCTGGAGGAAGGCGGGAGGCTTAGAGAAAAATGAGCAGTTCTTC
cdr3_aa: CAWRKAGGLEKNEQFF

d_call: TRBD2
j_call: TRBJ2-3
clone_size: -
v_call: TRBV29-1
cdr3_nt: TGCAGCGCTTCCGGGGGGTCAGATACGCAGTATTTT
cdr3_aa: CSASGGSDTQYF